This passage covers 2 T cell receptor beta chains from one sample sequenced in a study of a mutant IDH1 vaccine in newly diagnosed glioma. Clones were read by immunoSEQ multiplex PCR, and TCRdb kept only the in-frame ones, dropping some. Of about 68,000 clones listed, roughly 78% are singletons. Time point denoted: baseline, week 1 (first vaccination visit). This sample's treatment: pre-vaccination baseline after standard-of-care therapy. Sequencing was performed on PBMCs, taken from a glioma patient treated with radiotherapy, temozolomide or both. These receptor sequences come from a man between 50 and 59 years old with glioma.

The rearrangement joins TRBV18 to TRBJ1-4; D might be TRBD1 (5 bases). Germline V lookup: CDR1 KGHSH, CDR2 LQKENI. This CDR3 has 13 amino acids. The V end was cut by 5 bases, the J end by 5 bases, with 9 bases between. CDR3 DNA sequence: TGTGCCAGCTCAGGGGACCGGAATGAAAAACTGTTTTTT. Translated: CASSGDRNEKLFF.

This clone has only one observation. The rearrangement uses TRBV10-3 and TRBJ2-3, with D unresolved. In germline, CDR1 is ENHRY, CDR2 SYGVKD. V was cut by 4 bases and J by 2 bases, with 16 bases left in between. CDR3 length: 16 amino acids. In nucleotides, the CDR3 is TGTGCCATCAGTGGTGTGGGCCAGGCGAACACAGATACGCAGTATTTT. It is translated as CAISGVGQANTDTQYF.